Following are 20 T cell receptor beta chains from one sample sequenced in a study of blood T cell repertoires in COVID-19. Some clones are missing from TCRdb's copy, which holds only in-frame ones; the method was immunoSEQ multiplex PCR. The table has roughly 86,000 clones, around 85% seen once. The sample was peripheral blood. The receptors were sampled from a woman aged 80 or over with COVID-19, enrolled during active disease.

The chain employs TRBV7-2 and TRBJ2-3; 9 bases fit TRBD2. The germline gives CDR1 SGHTA, CDR2 FQGNSA. Unmatched junction bases numbered 9, after V lost 1 base and J lost 4 bases. The CDR3 covers 17 residues. The CDR3, as DNA: TGTGCCAGCAGCTTAGGAGCCGGCGGGGGGGCCGCAGATACGCAGTATTTT. Protein: CASSLGAGGGAADTQYF.

The CDR3 protein is CAAGTGYGYTF. The DNA for the CDR3 is TGTGCTGCCGGGACAGGGTATGGCTACACCTTC. The J gene is TRBJ1-2, the V gene TRBV19; TRBD1 matches 9 bases. From germline, CDR1 is LNHDA and CDR2 SQIVND (reference sequence). The CDR3 covers 11 residues.

The CDR3 nucleotides read TGTGCCAGCAAACCCCCAGGACAGCTTTATGGCTACACCTTC. Amino acids: CASKPPGQLYGYTF. V is TRBV11-2 and J is TRBJ1-2; possible D gene TRBD1, 6 bases. Germline-derived CDR1 and CDR2 are SGHAT and FQNNGV. The V end was cut by 7 bases, the J end by 5 bases, with 17 bases between. This CDR3 contains 14 residues.

The V and J genes are TRBV11-2 and TRBJ1-2, with 8 nucleotides matching TRBD1. Germline CDR1 SGHAT, CDR2 FQNNGV. The V and J ends lost 10 bases and 5 bases, in that order; junction bases with no gene match: 6. This CDR3 region has 12 residues. CDR3 bases: TGTGCCACCGTTAACAGGGGGTATGGCTACACCTTC. Amino acids: CATVNRGYGYTF.

This clone was detected only a few times. The chain combines TRBV2 with TRBJ2-6, with 7 bases matching TRBD2. The ends lost 6 bases at V and 3 bases at J; junction bases unmatched: 5. Germline CDR1 SNHLY, CDR2 FYNNEI. The CDR3 runs to 15 residues. CDR3 sequence: CASSGRTGGANVLTF. The CDR3 DNA reads as TGTGCCAGCAGCGGGAGGACTGGTGGGGCCAACGTCCTGACTTTC. The full variable domain, with the rest looked up from reference TRBV2 and TRBJ2-6, is EPEVTQTPSHQVTQMGQEVILRCVPISNHLYFYWYRQILGQKVEFLVSFYNNEISEKSEIFDDQFSVERPDGSNFTLKIRSTKLEDSAMYFCASSGRTGGANVLTFGAGSRLTVL.

This clone occurred a few times. The chain recombines TRBV6-4 with TRBJ2-3; D possibly corresponds to TRBD1 (6 bases). Trimming pared 2 bases from V and 0 bases from J, leaving 9 bases between. This CDR3 is built from 15 residues. Germline V CDR1 and CDR2: MRHNA, SNTAGT. The CDR3 spells CASSDRGHSTDTQYF. The CDR3 DNA sequence: TGTGCCAGCAGTGACCGGGGACATAGCACAGATACGCAGTATTTT.

The count of this clone is one. The chain joins TRBV27 to TRBJ1-1, with 8 positions matching TRBD1. CDR1 is MNHEY and CDR2 is SMNVEV in the germline V gene (reference sequence). There are 17 residues in the CDR3. The V segment lost 5 bases and the J segment 1 base; nucleotides outside the gene matches: 12. Here the CDR3 reads CASSLGQGLGGNTEAFF. CDR3 sequence (DNA): TGTGCCAGCAGTCTCGGACAGGGCCTCGGCGGGAACACTGAAGCTTTCTTT.

The rearrangement links TRBV18 to TRBJ2-7; TRBD1 aligns across 10 bases. The junction had 10 bases not matched to a gene; V was cut back by 8 bases and J by 6 bases. Germline values: CDR1 KGHSH, CDR2 LQKENI. CDR3 length: 14 amino acids. CDR3 coding DNA: TGTGCCAGCACTTCGGGGACAGGGGACCCCGAGCAGTACTTC. It encodes CASTSGTGDPEQYF.

V gene TRBV27 combines with J gene TRBJ2-7; TRBD2 matches 7 bases. Germline CDR1 MNHEY, CDR2 SMNVEV (reference sequence). This CDR3 is 13 amino acids long. Germline trimming cut 5 bases from V and 3 bases from J; bases unmatched to any gene: 4. The DNA of the CDR3 is TGTGCCAGCAGTCAAACTAGCGACTACGAGCAGTACTTC. This encodes CASSQTSDYEQYF.

This clone was detected once. The rearrangement links TRBV28 to TRBJ1-1, with D tentatively TRBD1 (6 bases). The germline gives CDR1 MDHEN, CDR2 SYDVKM. The CDR3 sequence is 14 residues long. Trimming stripped 5 bases from V and 3 bases from J, with 13 bases between. CDR3 coding DNA: TGTGCCAGCAGTGCTACAGGGACCTACACTGAAGCTTTCTTT. It specifies CASSATGTYTEAFF.

The J gene is TRBJ2-3, the V gene TRBV7-6; possible D gene TRBD2, 6 bases. The germline gives CDR1 SGHVS, CDR2 FNYEAQ. V gave up 0 bases and J gave up 5 bases, with 15 bases separating them. The CDR3 totals 16 residues. CDR3 sequence: CASSLASLGGGDTQYF. In DNA form, the CDR3 reads TGTGCCAGCAGCTTAGCTTCACTGGGGGGTGGAGATACGCAGTATTTT.

V gene TRBV18 combines with J gene TRBJ1-5, with a weak D call TRBD1 (5 bases). Germline V gene sequence: CDR1 KGHSH, CDR2 LQKENI. Trimming took off 2 bases at V and 2 bases at J, with 10 bases between the two ends. The CDR3 has 15 residues. The CDR3 region is CASSPAGGGNQPQHF. Here the CDR3 DNA reads TGTGCCAGCTCACCAGCGGGGGGGGGCAATCAGCCCCAGCATTTT.

The chain has TRBV7-3 and TRBJ2-3, with a tentative D call TRBD2 (6 bases). The CDR3 length is 14 residues. Deletions cut 5 bases from V and 6 bases from J, with 15 bases between. Germline assignment: CDR1 SGHTA and CDR2 FQGTGA. The CDR3 nucleotides read TGTGCCAGCAGCCCCCCGGGACTTCCGGATACGCAGTATTTT. Amino acids: CASSPPGLPDTQYF.

The chain joins TRBV7-2 to TRBJ2-4; D perhaps matches TRBD1 (5 bases). Germline V gene data show CDR1 as SGHTA and CDR2 as FQGNSA. This CDR3 spans 14 amino acids. The V and J ends lost 1 base and 3 bases respectively, with 7 bases between them. The CDR3 DNA follows: TGTGCCAGCAGCTTAGGTCAGGGCAAAAACATTCAGTACTTC. This codes for CASSLGQGKNIQYF.

The chain employs TRBV5-8 and TRBJ2-5; D possibly corresponds to TRBD1 (6 bases). The CDR3 totals 13 residues. The germline gives CDR1 SGHTS, CDR2 YDEGEE. V gave up 5 bases and J gave up 5 bases, with 13 bases separating them. The CDR3 sequence is CASRHRVGETQYF. CDR3 nucleotide sequence: TGTGCCAGCAGGCACAGGGTTGGGGAGACCCAGTACTTC.

The V gene is TRBV27, the J gene TRBJ2-3; possibly TRBD1 for D (6 bases). In germline, CDR1 is MNHEY, CDR2 SMNVEV (reference sequence). The germline V and J ends were trimmed by 6 bases and 6 bases, with 7 bases remaining between them. The CDR3 consists of 11 residues. CDR3 DNA: TGTGCCAGCAGGGGGGCGGATACGCAGTATTTT. This gives the protein CASRGADTQYF.

J is TRBJ2-7 and V is TRBV3-1 (or the pseudogene TRBV3-2); 7 nucleotides match TRBD2. The germline gives CDR1 LGHDT, CDR2 YNNKEL (reference sequence). The CDR3 contains 17 residues. The V gene end was trimmed by 0 bases and the J gene end by 0 bases; junction bases not matched to a gene: 8. The CDR3 DNA sequence: TGTGCCAGCAGCCAAGATAGGGGTGGGAGGGGCTCCTACGAGCAGTACTTC. Translated, it gives CASSQDRGGRGSYEQYF.

The V and J genes are TRBV5-1 and TRBJ2-2; 8 positions match TRBD1. Per germline, CDR1 SGHRS and CDR2 YFSETQ. The CDR3 loop spans 16 amino acids. After removal of 3 bases from V and 4 bases from J, the junction contained 8 bases not matched to a gene. The DNA for the CDR3 is TGCGCCAGCAGCTCACAGGGGGATGTTGGCACCGGGGAGCTGTTTTTT. Its translation: CASSSQGDVGTGELFF.

Turning to this clone: An end of the junction differs from the germline gene, which may be a read error. CDR3 region: CASSQETSGRARLFF. CDR3 DNA sequence: TGCGCTAGCAGCCAAGAGACTAGCGGGAGGGCCAGGTTGTTCTTC. V gene TRBV4-1 combines with J gene TRBJ2-1, with 14 bases identical to TRBD2. The germline gives CDR1 MGHRA, CDR2 YSYEKL. The CDR3 contains 15 residues.

The chain combines TRBV30 with TRBJ1-1, with D possibly matching TRBD1 (6 bases). V was shortened by 1 base and J by 1 base, with 10 bases between the two germline ends. There are 14 residues in the CDR3. Germline V gene sequence: CDR1 GTSNPN, CDR2 SVGIG (reference sequence). The CDR3 sequence is CAWSGGLGNTEAFF. DNA of the CDR3: TGTGCCTGGAGTGGGGGGCTAGGGAACACTGAAGCTTTCTTT.